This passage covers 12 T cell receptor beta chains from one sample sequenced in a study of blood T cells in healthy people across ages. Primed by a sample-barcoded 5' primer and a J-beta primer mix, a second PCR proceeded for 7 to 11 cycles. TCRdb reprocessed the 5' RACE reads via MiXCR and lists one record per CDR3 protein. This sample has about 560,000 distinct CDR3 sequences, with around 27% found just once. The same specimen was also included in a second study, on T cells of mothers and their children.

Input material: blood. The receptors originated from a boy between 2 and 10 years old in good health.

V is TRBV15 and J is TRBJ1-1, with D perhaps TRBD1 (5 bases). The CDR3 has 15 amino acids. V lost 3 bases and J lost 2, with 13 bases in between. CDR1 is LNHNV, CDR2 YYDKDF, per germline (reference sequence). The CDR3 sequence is CATSSRVPLNTEAFF. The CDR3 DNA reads TGTGCCACCAGCAGCAGGGTGCCACTCAACACTGAAGCTTTCTTT.

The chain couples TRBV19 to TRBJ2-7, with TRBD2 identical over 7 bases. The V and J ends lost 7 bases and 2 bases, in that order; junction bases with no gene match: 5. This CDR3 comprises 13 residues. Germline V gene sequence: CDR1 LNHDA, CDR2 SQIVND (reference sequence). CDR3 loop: CASKASGTYEQYF. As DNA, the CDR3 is TGTGCCAGTAAGGCTAGCGGCACCTACGAGCAGTACTTC. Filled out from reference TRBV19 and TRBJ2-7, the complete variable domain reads DGGITQSPKYLFRKEGQNVTLSCEQNLNHDAMYWYRQDPGQGLRLIYYSQIVNDFQKGDIAEGYSVSREKKESFPLTVTSAQKNPTAFYLCASKASGTYEQYFGPGTRLTVT.

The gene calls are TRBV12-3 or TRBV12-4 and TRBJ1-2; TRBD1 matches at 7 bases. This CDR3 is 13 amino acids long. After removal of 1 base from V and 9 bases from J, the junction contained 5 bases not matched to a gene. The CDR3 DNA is TGTGCCAGCAGTTTAGGGCAGGGGGGTAGCTACACCTTC. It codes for CASSLGQGGSYTF.

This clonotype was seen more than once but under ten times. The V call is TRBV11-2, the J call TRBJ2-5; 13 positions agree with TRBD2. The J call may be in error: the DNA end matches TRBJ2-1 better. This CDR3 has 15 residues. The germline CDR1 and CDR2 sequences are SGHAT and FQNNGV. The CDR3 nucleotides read TGTGCCAGCAGCTATACTAGCGGGAGGGCGCATGAGCAGTTCTTC. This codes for CASSYTSGRAHEQFF.

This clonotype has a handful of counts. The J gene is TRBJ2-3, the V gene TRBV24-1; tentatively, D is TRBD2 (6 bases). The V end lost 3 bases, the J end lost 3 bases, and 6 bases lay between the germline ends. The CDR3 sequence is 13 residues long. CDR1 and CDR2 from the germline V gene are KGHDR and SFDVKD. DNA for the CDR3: TGTGCCACCAGTGATAGCGGGACAGATACGCAGTATTTT. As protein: CATSDSGTDTQYF.

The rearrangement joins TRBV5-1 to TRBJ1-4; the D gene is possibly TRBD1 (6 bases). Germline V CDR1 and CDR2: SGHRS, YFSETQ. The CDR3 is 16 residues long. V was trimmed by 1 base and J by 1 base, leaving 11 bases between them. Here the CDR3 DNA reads TGCGCCAGCAGCTTGAGGGGGACTGGAACTAATGAAAAACTGTTTTTT. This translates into CASSLRGTGTNEKLFF. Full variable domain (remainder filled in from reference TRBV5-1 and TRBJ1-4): KAGVTQTPRYLIKTRGQQVTLSCSPISGHRSVSWYQQTPGQGLQFLFEYFSETQRNKGNFPGRFSGRQFSNSRSEMNVSTLELGDSALYLCASSLRGTGTNEKLFFGSGTQLSVL.

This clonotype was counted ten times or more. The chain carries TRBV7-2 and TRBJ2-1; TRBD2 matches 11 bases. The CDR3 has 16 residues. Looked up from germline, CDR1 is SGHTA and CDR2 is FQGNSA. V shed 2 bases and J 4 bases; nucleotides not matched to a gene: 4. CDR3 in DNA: TGTGCCAGCAGCTTATCCGGGACTAGCGGTTACAATGAGCAGTTCTTC. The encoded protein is CASSLSGTSGYNEQFF.

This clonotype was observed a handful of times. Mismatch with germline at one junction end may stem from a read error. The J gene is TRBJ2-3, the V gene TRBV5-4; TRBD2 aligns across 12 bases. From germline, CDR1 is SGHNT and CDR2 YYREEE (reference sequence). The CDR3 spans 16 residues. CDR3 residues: CAGSLWLAGGPDTQYF. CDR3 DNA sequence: TGTGCCGGCAGCTTGTGGCTAGCGGGAGGGCCGGATACGCAGTATTTT.

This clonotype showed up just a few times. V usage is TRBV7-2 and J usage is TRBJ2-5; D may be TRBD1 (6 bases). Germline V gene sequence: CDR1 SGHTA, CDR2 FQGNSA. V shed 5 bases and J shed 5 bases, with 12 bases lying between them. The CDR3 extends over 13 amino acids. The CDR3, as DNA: TGTGCCAGCAGCGCAGGGGTTGTGGAGACCCAGTACTTC. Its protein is CASSAGVVETQYF.

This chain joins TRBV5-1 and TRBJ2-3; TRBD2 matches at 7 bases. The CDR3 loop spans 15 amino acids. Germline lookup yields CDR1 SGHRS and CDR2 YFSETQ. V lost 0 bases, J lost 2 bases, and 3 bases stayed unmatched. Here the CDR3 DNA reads TGCGCCAGCAGCTTGGATGCGGGAGTCACAGATACGCAGTATTTT. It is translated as CASSLDAGVTDTQYF.

CDR3: CASRRLAGLYEQYF. DNA of the CDR3: TGTGCCAGCCGAAGGCTAGCGGGACTGTACGAGCAGTACTTC. The V call is TRBV6-2 or TRBV6-3, the J call TRBJ2-7; 9 nucleotides match TRBD2. The CDR3 is 14 amino acids. V dropped 8 bases and J dropped 4; count of bases not matched to a gene: 9. Germline CDR1 reads MNHEY; CDR2 reads SVGEGT.

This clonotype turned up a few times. CDR3 sequence: CASSGMTGKDQPQHF. CDR3 coding DNA: TGTGCCAGCAGTGGAATGACAGGGAAAGATCAGCCCCAGCATTTT. This chain joins TRBV2 and TRBJ1-5, with 7 positions matching TRBD1. This CDR3 is built from 15 residues. V shed 4 bases and J 5 bases; nucleotides not matched to a gene: 8. In germline, CDR1 is SNHLY, CDR2 FYNNEI.